This T cell receptor beta chain was captured by sequencing in a study of T cells after yellow fever vaccination. Overall study findings and caveats: There was a possibility that FACS-sorted repertoires contained abundant clonotypes contaminating from the bulk population. CD4 and CD8 compartments shared a small share of clonotypes.

This CDR3 is built from 18 residues. Per the germline V gene, CDR1 is DFQATT and CDR2 is SNEGSKA (reference sequence). Trimming removed 5 bases from V and 7 bases from J; junction bases left unmatched: 23. TCRdb re-derived calls from the 5' RACE reads in MiXCR, one entry per CDR3 protein. The sample has around 590,000 distinct CDR3 sequences; more than 9% are singletons. In this sample, this clonotype turned up many times. The antigen is unknown. The V gene is TRBV20-1, the J gene TRBJ2-1, with 7 bases lining up with TRBD2. This material consisted of PBMCs, taken on the day of the yellow fever booster vaccination. The TCR comes from a man aged 30 to 39 who received the YFV17D yellow fever vaccine. CDR3 in amino acids: CSALGEGKRFTIRNEQFF. CDR3 coding DNA: TGCAGTGCTTTGGGGGAGGGCAAGCGATTTACGATAAGGAATGAGCAGTTCTTC.